A selection of T cell receptor beta chains follows, all from one sample in a study of cytotoxic CD8 clonotypes in ibrutinib-treated CLL. Produced via immunoSEQ multiplex PCR; TCRdb's table is partial and in-frame only. Among roughly 180,000 clones listed, about 84% were seen once. The starting material was PBMCs, obtained after 24 months of ibrutinib treatment. Every receptor here comes from a human donor with chronic lymphocytic leukemia. Both conserved end residues are part of each CDR3. The D gene is left open where the match is weak. Size tells how often a clone was seen (once, few, many) or the class of an expanded clone, and some rows leave it out.

D | size | J | V | CDR3 | DNA
NA | NA | TRBJ2-1 | TRBV7-9 | CASSLGEYFGDEQFF | TGTGCCAGCAGCTTGGGGGAATATTTTGGCGATGAGCAGTTCTTC
TRBD1 | few | TRBJ1-2 | TRBV4-1 | CASSQGGQEGYTF | TGCGCCAGCAGCCAAGGGGGACAGGAAGGCTACACCTTC
NA | NA | TRBJ2-1 | TRBV21-1 | CASSKEVAGHYNEQFF | TGTGCCAGCAGCAAAGAGGTAGCGGGGCACTACAATGAGCAGTTCTTC
NA | NA | TRBJ1-2 | TRBV7-9 | CASSLAVDGYTF | TGTGCCAGCAGCTTAGCAGTAGATGGCTACACCTTC
NA | NA | TRBJ1-2 | TRBV9 | CASSVGGPGYTF | TGTGCCAGCAGCGTAGGCGGTCCTGGCTACACCTTC
NA | NA | TRBJ1-2 | TRBV5-1 | CASSLTGAPDGYTF | TGCGCCAGCAGCTTGACGGGGGCGCCTGATGGCTACACCTTC
TRBD2 | NA | TRBJ2-1 | TRBV7-3 | CASSPRLAGVNEQFF | TGTGCCAGCAGCCCGCGACTAGCGGGAGTCAATGAGCAGTTCTTC
NA | NA | TRBJ2-5 | TRBV6-1 | CASSEALRGTAQETQYF | TGTGCCAGCAGTGAAGCGCTTCGGGGGACAGCCCAAGAGACCCAGTACTTC
TRBD2 | NA | TRBJ2-1 | TRBV7-3 | CASSPLPSGSNYNEQFF | TGTGCCAGCAGCCCCCTCCCTAGCGGGAGCAACTACAATGAGCAGTTCTTC
NA | NA | TRBJ1-2 | TRBV5-4 | CASSPPRGAHPGYTF | TGTGCCAGCAGCCCCCCCCGAGGGGCTCACCCCGGCTACACCTTC
TRBD2 | once | TRBJ2-7 | TRBV19 | CASTTGREVYEQYF | TGTGCCAGTACCACCGGGCGGGAGGTCTACGAGCAGTACTTC
TRBD1 | NA | TRBJ1-2 | TRBV18 | CASSPGTGDGPNRALSNYGYTF | TGTGCCAGCTCACCGGGGACAGGGGACGGTCCAAACAGGGCGCTGTCGAACTATGGCTACACCTTC
NA | NA | TRBJ1-4 | TRBV21-1 | CASTTSRDREAETNEKLFF | TGTGCCAGCACTACCTCCCGGGACAGGGAAGCAGAAACTAATGAAAAACTGTTTTTT
TRBD2 | once | TRBJ2-7 | TRBV28 | CASSSPGTSGSSYEQYF | TGTGCCAGCAGTTCACCGGGGACTAGCGGGAGTTCCTACGAGCAGTACTTC
NA | NA | TRBJ1-3 | TRBV7-2 | CASSLEGAYARFSGNTIYF | TGTGCCAGCAGCCTAGAAGGGGCCTACGCAAGGTTCTCTGGAAACACCATATATTTT
NA | few | TRBJ1-5 | TRBV29-1 | CSVGGQSGNQPQHF | TGCAGCGTTGGGGGCCAGTCCGGCAATCAGCCCCAGCATTTT
NA | NA | TRBJ2-1 | TRBV19 | CASTSVLGEQFF | TGTGCCAGTACTTCCGTTTTGGGGGAGCAGTTCTTC
NA | NA | TRBJ2-1 | TRBV7-8 | CASSLSSNNEQFF | TGTGCCAGCAGCTTATCCAGCAACAATGAGCAGTTCTTC
NA | once | TRBJ2-3 | TRBV19 | CASTDRDSTTDTQYF | TGTGCCAGTACCGATAGGGACTCTACCACAGATACGCAGTATTTT
NA | NA | TRBJ2-5 | TRBV11-3 | CASSLGNSAETQYF | TGTGCCAGCAGCTTAGGAAACTCGGCGGAGACCCAGTACTTC
NA | NA | TRBJ1-2 | TRBV27 | CASSSRTVDYGYTF | TGTGCCAGCAGTTCCCGGACAGTTGACTATGGCTACACCTTC
NA | NA | TRBJ2-3 | TRBV5-1 | CASSLRYADTDTQYF | TGCGCCAGCAGCTTGAGATACGCCGACACAGATACGCAGTATTTT
NA | NA | TRBJ1-1 | TRBV19 | CASMAGGAYTEAFF | TGTGCCAGTATGGCGGGCGGAGCATACACTGAAGCTTTCTTT
NA | NA | TRBJ1-3 | TRBV6-5 | CASSLTGTFTGNTIYF | TGTGCCAGCAGTTTAACAGGAACTTTCACTGGAAACACCATATATTTT